This passage covers 28 T cell receptor beta chains from one sample sequenced in a study of Ad26.COV2.S vaccination and SARS-CoV-2 variants (dated by TCRdb to about 2021). Taken with the paper, the label for treatment or condition translates to: roughly 20 received Ad26.COV2.S at low or high dose, single or two shots; 5 received placebo; per-sample allocation not given. For vaccine and placebo recipients, repertoires were sequenced using samples collected on day 63 after the first injection. The library was made by the immunoSEQ multiplex PCR assay. Held by TCRdb, this immuneACCESS table contains in-frame sequences only and omits some clones. Under half of the omission traces to an unresolved V gene where checked; the cause of the rest is unknown. This sample is represented by around 400,000 clones; 83% of them were singletons. The leading ten clones occupy around 7.3% of the sample. Sample: peripheral blood, taken in a trial of Ad26.COV2.S vaccine versus placebo. The receptors here all came from a person between 18 and 59 years old who received the Ad26.COV2.S COVID-19 vaccine or a placebo.

This clone appeared a single time. The V and J genes are TRBV5-6 and TRBJ1-1; possibly TRBD1 for D (6 bases). This CDR3 region has 14 residues. Trimming took 9 bases from V and 1 from J, leaving 16 bases between them. CDR1 is SGHDT, CDR2 YYEEEE, per germline. For the CDR3, the DNA is TGTGCCACGAGACGGAGGACAGCGAACACTGAAGCTTTCTTT. It specifies CATRRRTANTEAFF.

The V gene is TRBV7-2, the J gene TRBJ1-2, with 10 bases identical to TRBD1. The CDR3 loop spans 16 amino acids. From germline, CDR1 is SGHTA and CDR2 FQGNSA. V lost 0 bases and J lost 4; bases outside the gene matches: 5. The CDR3 DNA reads as TGTGCCAGCAGCTTAGCTATGACAGGGGGCGGCTATGGCTACACCTTC. It translates to CASSLAMTGGGYGYTF.

The J gene is TRBJ2-3, the V gene TRBV9; either TRBD1 or TRBD2 may supply D (6 bases each). V was cut by 8 bases and J by 2 bases, with 15 bases left in between. Looked up from germline, CDR1 is SGDLS and CDR2 is YYNGEE. The CDR3 covers 14 residues. The CDR3 DNA follows: TGTGCCAGTCAGGGGCGGGGTAACACAGATACGCAGTATTTT. Amino acids: CASQGRGNTDTQYF.

The V gene is TRBV11-2, the J gene TRBJ2-7; D is ambiguous. Looked up from germline, CDR1 is SGHAT and CDR2 is FQNNGV. V was shortened by 1 base and J by 5 bases, with 12 bases between the two germline ends. The CDR3 totals 14 residues. As DNA, the CDR3 is TGTGCCAGCAGCTTAGTAATCCTACCCGACGAGCAGTACTTC. Protein product: CASSLVILPDEQYF.

The chain has TRBV3-1 (or the pseudogene TRBV3-2) and TRBJ1-2; D ambiguous. V gave up 1 base and J gave up 3 bases, with 18 bases separating them. This CDR3 region has 17 residues. Germline V CDR1 and CDR2: LGHDT, YNNKEL (reference sequence). CDR3 in DNA: TGTGCCAGCAGCCAAGGGTTGAAGGGATTACTATACTATGGCTACACCTTC. Its protein product is CASSQGLKGLLYYGYTF.

The chain carries TRBV7-2 and TRBJ1-2; D gene uncertain. Germline-derived CDR1 and CDR2 are SGHTA and FQGNSA. V was clipped by 4 bases and J by 0 bases, with 18 bases between them. This CDR3 region has 17 residues. Written as DNA, the CDR3 is TGTGCCAGCAGCTCCTACCTGATGCGGGTAGCTAACTATGGCTACACCTTC. It specifies CASSSYLMRVANYGYTF.

This clone was observed a few times. The rearrangement links TRBV4-1 to TRBJ1-1, with 8 bases identical to TRBD1. Germline V gene data show CDR1 as MGHRA and CDR2 as YSYEKL. With V trimmed by 4 bases and J by 2 bases, 12 bases remained unmatched. The CDR3 runs to 17 residues. The CDR3 sequence: CASSRPGQGRGNTEAFF. In DNA form, the CDR3 reads TGCGCCAGCAGCCGACCAGGACAGGGAAGAGGTAACACTGAAGCTTTCTTT.

The J gene is TRBJ2-5, the V gene TRBV2, with TRBD2 as a possible D gene (6 bases). CDR3 length: 13 residues. Looked up from germline, CDR1 is SNHLY and CDR2 is FYNNEI. Trimming cost V 8 bases and J 4 bases, with 14 bases left between them. The CDR3 spells CASATSKRETQYF. In nucleotides, the CDR3 is TGTGCCAGCGCCACTAGCAAACGAGAGACCCAGTACTTC.

This sequence joins TRBV24-1 and TRBJ2-1; 11 nucleotides agree with TRBD1. Looked up from germline, CDR1 is KGHDR and CDR2 is SFDVKD. Trimming removed 4 bases from V and 9 bases from J; junction bases left unmatched: 10. CDR3 size: 16 residues. DNA for the CDR3: TGTGCCACCAGTGAATCCGGGACAGGGGGTTTGGGTGAGCAGTTCTTC. Amino acids: CATSESGTGGLGEQFF.

J is TRBJ1-1 and V is TRBV5-1, with a tentative D call TRBD1 (6 bases). Trimming cost V 2 bases and J 10 bases, with 15 bases left between them. Germline V gives CDR1 SGHRS, CDR2 YFSETQ. CDR3 length: 13 residues. CDR3 nucleotide sequence: TGCGCCAGCAGCTTAACTCAACAGGGATCAGCTTTCTTT. It specifies CASSLTQQGSAFF.

In the case of this clone: The sample holds other DNA sequences that translate to the same CDR3. The V call is TRBV3-1 (or the pseudogene TRBV3-2), the J call TRBJ1-2; D is undetermined. V lost 3 bases, J lost 2 bases, and 10 bases lay in between. The CDR3 consists of 14 residues. The germline gives CDR1 LGHDT, CDR2 YNNKEL (reference sequence). The CDR3 nucleotides are TGTGCCAGCAGCCAGGTGGGATCGAACTATGGCTACACCTTC. Residues: CASSQVGSNYGYTF.

As regards this clone: Additional DNA sequences in this sample encode the identical CDR3. The V and J genes are TRBV7-3 and TRBJ1-1, with D maybe TRBD1 (5 bases). Trimming took off 2 bases at V and 5 bases at J, with 9 bases between the two ends. Germline assignment: CDR1 SGHTA and CDR2 FQGTGA. The CDR3 sequence is 13 residues long. The CDR3 loop is CASSLWGGTEAFF. The CDR3 nucleotides read TGTGCCAGCAGCTTATGGGGGGGTACTGAAGCTTTCTTT.

V usage is TRBV24-1 and J usage is TRBJ1-5; D may be TRBD1 (5 bases). Per the germline V gene, CDR1 is KGHDR and CDR2 is SFDVKD. Trimming stripped 4 bases from V and 3 bases from J, with 9 bases between. The CDR3 covers 14 residues. DNA of the CDR3: TGTGCCACCAGTGACAGGGCGAACAATCAGCCCCAGCATTTT. Its protein is CATSDRANNQPQHF.

A few counts support this clone. The chain uses TRBV6-5 and TRBJ1-4; possible D gene TRBD1, 5 bases. The CDR3 extends over 12 amino acids. Deletions cut 7 bases from V and 8 bases from J, with 11 bases between. Per germline, CDR1 MNHEY and CDR2 SVGAGI. The CDR3 DNA sequence: TGTGCCAGCATCCAGGGTCGGGAAAAACTGTTTTTT. It translates to CASIQGREKLFF.

The chain joins TRBV25-1 to TRBJ2-3; no reliable D call. Germline-derived CDR1 and CDR2 are MGHDK and SYGVNS. This CDR3 spans 12 amino acids. V shed 6 bases and J shed 1 base, with 5 bases lying between them. The CDR3 DNA is TGTGCCAGCAGGTTGGGCACAGATACGCAGTATTTT. It encodes CASRLGTDTQYF.

This clone was seen more than once but under ten times. The chain recombines TRBV6-6 with TRBJ1-4; 8 bases fit TRBD1. The CDR3 length is 15 residues. Germline V gene lookup returns CDR1 MNHNY and CDR2 SVGAGI (reference sequence). Trimming took 5 bases from V and 10 from J; bases not matched to a gene: 12. CDR3 residues: CASSPFGQGGGKLFF. CDR3 coding DNA: TGTGCCAGCAGTCCTTTTGGACAGGGCGGAGGAAAACTGTTTTTT.

V and J are TRBV2 and TRBJ1-1; perhaps TRBD1 as D (5 bases). V lost 6 bases to trimming and J lost 7 bases, with 15 bases between them. The CDR3 has 13 residues. Germline V gene data show CDR1 as SNHLY and CDR2 as FYNNEI. CDR3: CASRDQGSHEAFF. The DNA for the CDR3 is TGTGCCAGCAGGGATCAGGGTTCCCATGAAGCTTTCTTT.

This clone was found once. The chain couples TRBV7-9 to TRBJ2-2; 14 nucleotides line up with TRBD2. The V gene end was trimmed by 3 bases and the J gene end by 4 bases; junction bases not matched to a gene: 10. This CDR3 is 19 amino acids long. Germline values: CDR1 SEHNR, CDR2 FQNEAQ (reference sequence). The CDR3 sequence is CASSFQTSGRGRFTGELFF. The CDR3 DNA sequence: TGTGCCAGCAGCTTCCAGACTAGCGGGAGGGGAAGGTTCACCGGGGAGCTGTTTTTT.

This clone appeared a single time. The chain employs TRBV9 and TRBJ1-1; D is ambiguous. The germline V gene encodes CDR1 SGDLS and CDR2 YYNGEE. Trimming took 3 bases from V and 5 from J, leaving 11 bases between them. This CDR3 comprises 13 residues. The CDR3 nucleotides read TGTGCCAGCAGCGAGAGGGTGATGACTGAAGCTTTCTTT. Its protein is CASSERVMTEAFF.

The rearrangement joins TRBV4-1 to TRBJ2-3; D may match TRBD1 or TRBD2 (5 bases each). The CDR3 runs to 15 residues. V lost 1 base and J 6 bases, leaving 14 bases between the germline ends. Germline CDR1 and CDR2: MGHRA and YSYEKL. This chain's CDR3 is CASSQGRGTVDTQYF. For the CDR3, the DNA is TGCGCCAGCAGCCAAGGTAGAGGGACCGTGGATACGCAGTATTTT.

This sequence joins TRBV10-2 and TRBJ2-3; 11 bases are a match to TRBD2. The CDR3 is 16 amino acids. Trimming cost V 3 bases and J 3 bases; bases outside gene matches: 5. Germline values: CDR1 WSHSY, CDR2 SAAADI. CDR3 protein: CASSELTSGETDTQYF. Written as DNA, the CDR3 is TGCGCCAGCAGTGAATTGACTAGCGGGGAGACAGATACGCAGTATTTT.

V and J are TRBV7-3 and TRBJ2-7, with no clear D. Trimming took off 2 bases at V and 5 bases at J, with 13 bases between the two ends. Germline assignment: CDR1 SGHTA and CDR2 FQGTGA. The CDR3 sequence is 14 residues long. Here the CDR3 reads CASSLVGPNDEQYF. The CDR3 DNA is TGTGCCAGCAGCTTAGTGGGCCCGAACGACGAGCAGTACTTC.

This rearrangement joins TRBV6-5 to TRBJ2-2, with 9 bases lining up with TRBD1. There are 16 residues in the CDR3. Germline-derived CDR1 and CDR2 are MNHEY and SVGAGI. V dropped 4 bases and J dropped 1; count of bases not matched to a gene: 4. DNA for the CDR3: TGTGCCAGCAGTTCCCCGGGACAGGGGAACACCGGGGAGCTGTTTTTT. It encodes CASSSPGQGNTGELFF.

The chain carries TRBV11-2 and TRBJ1-3; D is unclear. This CDR3 region has 13 residues. With 5 bases removed from V and 4 bases from J, the gap between germline ends came to 9 bases. Germline values: CDR1 SGHAT, CDR2 FQNNGV. The CDR3 here is CASSPQRGNTIYF. CDR3 DNA sequence: TGTGCCAGCAGCCCTCAAAGGGGAAACACCATATATTTT.

The chain uses TRBV5-1 and TRBJ2-5; maybe TRBD2 (5 bases). In germline, CDR1 is SGHRS, CDR2 YFSETQ. The CDR3 totals 14 residues. Between the trimmed V and J ends, which lost 7 bases and 1 base, there was a span of 14 bases. The CDR3 DNA sequence: TGCGCCAGCCAGGAGGCGGGTTTCCAAGAGACCCAGTACTTC. It specifies CASQEAGFQETQYF.

J is TRBJ1-6 and V is TRBV5-5; no definite D call. Germline V gene sequence: CDR1 SGHKS, CDR2 YYEKEE (reference sequence). The V gene lost 0 bases and the J gene lost 7 bases, with 11 bases spanning the gap. The CDR3 loop spans 15 amino acids. The CDR3: CASSLGWSENSPLHF. The DNA of the CDR3 is TGTGCCAGCAGCTTGGGTTGGAGTGAAAATTCACCCCTCCACTTT.

V and J are TRBV6-1 and TRBJ1-4; D may be TRBD1 (5 bases). Germline CDR1 is MNHNS and CDR2 is SASEGT. The CDR3 contains 14 residues. V was trimmed by 3 bases and J by 8 bases, leaving 13 bases between them. CDR3 nucleotides: TGTGCCAGCAGTGATTGGGGACTGGAAGAAAAACTGTTTTTT. This gives the protein CASSDWGLEEKLFF.

The rearrangement links TRBV2 to TRBJ1-2; TRBD1 matches at 10 bases. The CDR3 contains 15 residues. The germline V gene encodes CDR1 SNHLY and CDR2 FYNNEI. V lost 7 bases to trimming and J lost 3 bases; unmatched junction nucleotides: 8. The CDR3 region has the DNA TGTGCCAGCACCGGTGGGACAGGGGATTACTATGGCTACACCTTC. It yields the protein CASTGGTGDYYGYTF.